This T cell receptor beta chain was recovered during a study of human T cells and chemical hapten exposure. Study at large: Subjects had 2% DPC placed on 2 cm by 2 cm of upper inner arm skin for sensitization. The patient population, which was mostly female, had alopecia areata, totalis or universalis.

The table lists this clonotype with a few counts. As yet, its antigen is unknown. General study results and limits: With DPC sensitization, TCRs exceeding 1 in 1000 frequency showed no change.

Sample time point: patch test 2, 6 weeks after DPC sensitization. Noted treatment: therapeutic diphenylcyclopropenone sensitization with weekly scalp DPC. Unfractionated whole blood yielded total RNA. TCRdb re-analysed the RACE reads in MiXCR, keeping a single row per CDR3 protein. Altogether about 42,000 distinct CDR3 sequences are present, approximately 9.7% being singletons, with the ten largest covering 11% to 15%. The CDR3 is 17 residues long. The germline V and J ends were trimmed by 0 bases and 4 bases, with 13 bases remaining between them. Germline CDR1 LNHNV, CDR2 YYDKDF (reference sequence).

The source material was whole blood, sampled in connection with sensitization to the hapten diphenylcyclopropenone (DPC). This clonotype was sampled from a woman aged 25 to 45 with alopecia areata. Some clones in this sample may be carry-over from other donors' samples. V and J are TRBV15 and TRBJ2-6; D remains ambiguous. CDR3 protein: CATSREVVPSGANVLTF. The CDR3 nucleotides read TGTGCCACCAGCAGAGAGGTGGTCCCCTCCGGGGCCAACGTCCTGACTTTC. The complete variable domain, with remaining parts taken from reference TRBV15 and TRBJ2-6, reads DAMVIQNPRYQVTQFGKPVTLSCSQTLNHNVMYWYQQKSSQAPKLLFHYYDKDFNNEADTPDNFQSRRPNTSFCFLDIRSPGLGDTAMYLCATSREVVPSGANVLTFGAGSRLTVL.